The TCR beta chain under discussion was sequenced for a study of shared clonotypes between healthy human individuals. Study background: Each donor contributed plates that comprised three CD4 naive, three CD4 memory, two CD8 naive and one CD8 memory. Findings and limits, study-wide: Genetic and exposure-history diversity was limited by the small donor number.

CD8 cells classed as naive were CD45RO-negative and positively selected for CCR7, excluding terminally differentiated effector memory CD45RA+ cells. Turning to this clone: Antigen: not known.

In the original workflow: ImmunoSEQ junction-only sequences lacked quality scores, so their filtering differed. Sequencing used immunoSEQ multiplex PCR; TCRdb keeps in-frame clones, though not all of them. V, J and clone size reflect that table, while D and trimming were determined from the DNA. The repertoire includes approximately 600,000 clones, around 96% of them detected once, and 0.11% sits in the top ten. The CDR3 loop spans 16 amino acids. Germline values: CDR1 MNHEY, CDR2 SMNVEV (reference sequence). Trimming at V came to 5 bases and at J to 5 bases, leaving 9 bases not matched to a gene. This clonotype was obtained from a woman in her 30s in good health. The specimen was naive CD8+ T cells sorted from blood. The V gene is TRBV27, the J gene TRBJ2-7; 13 bases map to TRBD2. The CDR3 region has the DNA TGTGCCAGCAGTCCTCTACTAGCGGGAGGGTCGCACGAGCAGTACTTC. Translation gives CASSPLLAGGSHEQYF.